This T cell receptor (beta chain) was observed in a study of CD8 T cells in Susac syndrome. The study's findings and limits: As the study acknowledged, the number of individuals who were part of its TCR sequencing and HLA analysis was relatively small.

An input of about 0.5 to 1 ug of RNA was subjected to reverse transcription using random hexamers. The TCR beta CDR3 was amplified by immunoSEQ multiplex PCR across 54 Vbeta, 13 Jbeta. TCRdb fed the immunoSEQ multiplex PCR reads into MiXCR, producing one record per CDR3 protein. This sample has around 300,000 distinct CDR3 sequences, with approximately 91% found just once. A single count supports this clonotype. Its antigen is undetermined. TCR beta from blood CD8+ and CD4+ T cells was sequenced. The CDR3 contains 16 residues. Trimming stripped 0 bases from V and 4 bases from J, with 16 bases between. The germline gives CDR1 MNHEY, CDR2 SMNVEV (reference sequence).

Sequenced input: CD8+ T cells from PBMCs. The sequence was collected from a human donor with multiple sclerosis. V gene TRBV27 combines with J gene TRBJ2-7; D is undetermined. This CDR3 reads CASSLSLLVPGYEQYF. CDR3 in DNA: TGTGCCAGCAGTTTATCCCTCCTAGTACCAGGATACGAGCAGTACTTC.